This entry lists 7 T cell receptor beta chains sequenced from one sample in a study of blood T cell repertoires in COVID-19 (dated by TCRdb to about 2020). The library was generated by the immunoSEQ multiplex PCR assay. Not all clones reach the TCRdb copy of this immuneACCESS table, which keeps in-frame sequences only. Checked studies attribute under half of the gap to unresolved V genes and leave the rest unexplained. The sample records tens of thousands of clones, more than 90% of which are singletons. The ten largest make up under 3% of the sample. The specimen was peripheral blood. The receptors come from a man in his fifties or sixties with acute or convalescent COVID-19.

The chain has TRBV30 and TRBJ2-7; possibly TRBD2 for D (5 bases). This CDR3 has 12 residues. The germline V gene has CDR1 GTSNPN and CDR2 SVGIG (reference sequence). Trimming shortened V by 0 bases and J by 3 bases, and 6 bases separated the two germline ends. The CDR3 region is CAWSVRGYEQYF. CDR3 sequence (DNA): TGTGCCTGGAGTGTACGGGGCTACGAGCAGTACTTC.

The V and J genes are TRBV4-2 and TRBJ2-7, with TRBD2 identical over 9 bases. V was pared by 0 bases and J by 4 bases, with 4 bases of the junction left unmatched. This CDR3 comprises 15 residues. Germline CDR1 LGHNA, CDR2 YNFKEQ. CDR3 DNA sequence: TGTGCCAGCAGCCAAGACGCTAGCGGGGTATACGAGCAGTACTTC. Encoded protein: CASSQDASGVYEQYF.

The rearrangement uses TRBV11-2 and TRBJ2-1; 7 bases map to TRBD1. The germline V gene encodes CDR1 SGHAT and CDR2 FQNNGV. The CDR3 is 14 residues long. J gave up 7 bases and V 7 bases, and 10 bases lay outside the gene matches. This CDR3 is CASTAGGWGNEQFF. In DNA, the CDR3 is TGTGCCAGCACCGCAGGGGGTTGGGGAAATGAGCAGTTCTTC.

The J gene is TRBJ1-2, the V gene TRBV7-2, with a weak D call TRBD1 (5 bases). Germline-derived CDR1 and CDR2 are SGHTA and FQGNSA. Trimming cost V 0 bases and J 0 bases, with 8 bases left between them. The CDR3 has 15 amino acids. The CDR3 loop is CASSLASGTNYGYTF. In nucleotides, the CDR3 is TGTGCCAGCAGCTTAGCCTCAGGGACTAACTATGGCTACACCTTC.

This clone was detected once. The genes are TRBV3-1 (or the pseudogene TRBV3-2) and TRBJ2-1; the D gene is possibly TRBD1 (6 bases). V lost 4 bases and J lost 5, with 18 bases in between. The CDR3 sequence is 16 residues long. Looked up from germline, CDR1 is LGHDT and CDR2 is YNNKEL (reference sequence). This chain's CDR3 is CASSPLDYAGDNEQFF. The CDR3 nucleotides are TGTGCCAGCAGCCCCCTAGACTACGCAGGGGACAATGAGCAGTTCTTC.

The V call is TRBV7-6, the J call TRBJ2-1; 9 bases align to TRBD2. In germline, CDR1 is SGHVS, CDR2 FNYEAQ. V gave up 1 base and J gave up 3 bases; unmatched junction bases: 10. The CDR3 is 18 amino acids. The CDR3 reads CASSLEASGIQGYNEQFF. The CDR3 DNA reads TGTGCCAGCAGCTTAGAAGCTAGCGGGATTCAAGGCTACAATGAGCAGTTCTTC.

The chain uses TRBV6-2 or TRBV6-3 and TRBJ1-1; perhaps TRBD1 as D (5 bases). CDR1 is MNHEY and CDR2 is SVGEGT in the germline V gene. Trimming left V 0 bases short and J 7 bases short, with 6 bases between. This CDR3 has 12 residues. Here the CDR3 DNA reads TGTGCCAGCAGTTACTCGGGGCTTGAAGCTTTCTTT. It translates to CASSYSGLEAFF.